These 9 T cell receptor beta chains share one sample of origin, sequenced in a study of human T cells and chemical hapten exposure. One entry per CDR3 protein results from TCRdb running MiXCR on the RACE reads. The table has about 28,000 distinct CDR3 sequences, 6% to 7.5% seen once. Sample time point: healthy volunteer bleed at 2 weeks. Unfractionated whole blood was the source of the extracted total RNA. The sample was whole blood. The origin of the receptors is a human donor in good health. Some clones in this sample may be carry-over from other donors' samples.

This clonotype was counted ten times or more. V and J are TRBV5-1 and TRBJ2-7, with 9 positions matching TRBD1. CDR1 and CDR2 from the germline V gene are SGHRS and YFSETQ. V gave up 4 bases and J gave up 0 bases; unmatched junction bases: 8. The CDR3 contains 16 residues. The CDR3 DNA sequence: TGCGCCAGCAGCCGAACAGGGGGCCTGAGCTCCTACGAGCAGTACTTC. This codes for CASSRTGGLSSYEQYF.

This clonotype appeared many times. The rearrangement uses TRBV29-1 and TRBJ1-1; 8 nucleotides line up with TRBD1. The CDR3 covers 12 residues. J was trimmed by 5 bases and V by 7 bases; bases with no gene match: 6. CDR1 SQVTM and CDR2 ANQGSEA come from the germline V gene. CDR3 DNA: TGCAGCGGGGGACAGGCGGGTACTGAAGCTTTCTTT. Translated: CSGGQAGTEAFF.

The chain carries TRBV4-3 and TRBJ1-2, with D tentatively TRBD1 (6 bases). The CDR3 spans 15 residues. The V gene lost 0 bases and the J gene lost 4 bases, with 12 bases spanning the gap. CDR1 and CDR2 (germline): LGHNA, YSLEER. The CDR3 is CASSQDEQGAYGYTF. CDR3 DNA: TGCGCCAGCAGCCAAGATGAACAGGGTGCCTATGGCTACACCTTC.

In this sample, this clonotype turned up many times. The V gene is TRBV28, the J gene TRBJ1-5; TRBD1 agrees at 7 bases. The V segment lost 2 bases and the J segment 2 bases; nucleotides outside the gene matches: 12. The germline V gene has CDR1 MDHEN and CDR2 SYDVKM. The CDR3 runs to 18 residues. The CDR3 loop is CASSLKGQGVFGNQPQHF. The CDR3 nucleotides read TGTGCCAGCAGTTTAAAGGGCCAGGGGGTTTTTGGCAATCAGCCCCAGCATTTT.

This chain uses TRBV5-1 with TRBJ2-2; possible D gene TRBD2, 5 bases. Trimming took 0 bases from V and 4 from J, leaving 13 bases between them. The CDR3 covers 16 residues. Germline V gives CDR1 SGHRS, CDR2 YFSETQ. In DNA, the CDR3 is TGCGCCAGCAGCTTGGAGGCTAGCTCTTTCACCGGGGAGCTGTTTTTT. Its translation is CASSLEASSFTGELFF.

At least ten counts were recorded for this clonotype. The CDR3 sequence is CASSLTGAYTEAFF. CDR3 nucleotides: TGTGCCAGCAGTCTGACAGGGGCTTACACTGAAGCTTTCTTT. V and J are TRBV7-2 and TRBJ1-1; 8 positions agree with TRBD1. CDR1 is SGHTA, CDR2 FQGNSA, per germline. V gave up 6 bases and J gave up 3 bases; unmatched junction bases: 6. The CDR3 spans 14 residues.

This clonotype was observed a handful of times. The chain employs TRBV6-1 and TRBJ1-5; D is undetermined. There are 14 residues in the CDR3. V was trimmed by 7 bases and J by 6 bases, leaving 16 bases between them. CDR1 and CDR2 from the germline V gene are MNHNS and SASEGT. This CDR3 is CASTIEGFSQPQHF. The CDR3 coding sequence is TGTGCCAGCACGATAGAAGGGTTCAGTCAGCCCCAGCATTTT.

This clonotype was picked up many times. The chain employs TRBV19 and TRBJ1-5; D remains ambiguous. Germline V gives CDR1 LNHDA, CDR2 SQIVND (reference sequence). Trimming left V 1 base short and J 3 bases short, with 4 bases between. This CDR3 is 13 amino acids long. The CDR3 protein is CASSIAPNQPQHF. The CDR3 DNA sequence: TGTGCCAGTAGTATAGCCCCCAATCAGCCCCAGCATTTT.

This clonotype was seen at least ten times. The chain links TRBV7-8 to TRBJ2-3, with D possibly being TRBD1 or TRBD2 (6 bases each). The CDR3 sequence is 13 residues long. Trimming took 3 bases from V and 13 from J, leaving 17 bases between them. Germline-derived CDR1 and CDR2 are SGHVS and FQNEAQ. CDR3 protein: CASSLSQGTSKYF. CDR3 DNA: TGTGCCAGCAGCTTGAGTCAGGGGACTTCGAAGTATTTT.